This T cell receptor (beta chain) was identified in a study of blood T cells in healthy people across ages. Together with a sample-barcoded 5' primer, a J-beta primer mix was included in a second PCR lasting about 7 to 11 cycles. MiXCR, applied by TCRdb to the 5' RACE reads, yields one record per CDR3 protein. In the table there are 1.5 million to 2 million distinct CDR3 sequences, roughly 30% of which are singletons. The germline V gene encodes CDR1 MNHEY and CDR2 SVGAGI. V lost 6 bases to trimming and J lost 7 bases, with 12 bases between them. There are 13 residues in the CDR3. This clonotype was counted a few times.

The sequence came from a woman younger than 45 in good health. The V call is TRBV6-5, the J call TRBJ2-2; TRBD1 might be the D (6 bases). Material: blood. This CDR3 reads CASSRGGFGELFF. In nucleotides, the CDR3 is TGTGCCAGCAGCCGAGGGGGATTCGGGGAGCTGTTTTTT.